These 32 T cell receptor beta chains came from one sample sequenced in a study of shared clonotypes between healthy human individuals. Profiled with immunoSEQ multiplex PCR; TCRdb holds only in-frame clones, not every one. Altogether about 2.5 million clones are present, under 95% being singletons, with the ten largest covering around 0.4%. Sequencing used naive CD4+ T cells from PBMCs. The subset: CD45RA+ positively selected. All receptors come from a man younger than 30 in good health. Some clones in this sample may be carry-over from other donors' samples.

The chain couples TRBV5-1 to TRBJ2-3; 9 bases align to TRBD2. V lost 3 bases, J lost 0 bases, and 2 bases stayed unmatched. The length of the CDR3 is 15 residues. Germline V gene data show CDR1 as SGHRS and CDR2 as YFSETQ. CDR3 coding DNA: TGCGCCAGCAGCTCTAGCGGGGCTAGCACAGATACGCAGTATTTT. Its protein is CASSSSGASTDTQYF.

This chain links TRBV5-1 with TRBJ1-5, with D perhaps matching TRBD1 (5 bases). Trimming removed 1 base from V and 3 bases from J, with 14 bases in between. The CDR3 runs to 16 residues. The germline gives CDR1 SGHRS, CDR2 YFSETQ. The CDR3 loop is CASSLSPGFDNQPQHF. In nucleotides, the CDR3 is TGCGCCAGCAGCTTGTCCCCAGGGTTCGACAATCAGCCCCAGCATTTT.

This chain connects TRBV19 to TRBJ2-7, with D hard to call. Germline CDR1 and CDR2: LNHDA and SQIVND (reference sequence). The V gene lost 7 bases and the J gene lost 0 bases, with 10 bases spanning the gap. CDR3 size: 13 residues. The CDR3 sequence is CASIRAGSYEQYF. The CDR3, as DNA: TGTGCCAGTATCCGGGCAGGCTCCTACGAGCAGTACTTC.

This clone came up once. The chain employs TRBV5-1 and TRBJ1-2, with no clear D. The V gene lost 2 bases and the J gene lost 8 bases, with 10 bases spanning the gap. Germline V gives CDR1 SGHRS, CDR2 YFSETQ. CDR3 length: 12 amino acids. CDR3 residues: CASSFPPTGYTF. For the CDR3, the DNA is TGCGCCAGCAGCTTCCCTCCGACCGGCTACACCTTC.

Only one count was recorded for this clone. The CDR3 reads CASSLKGGVVNEQFF. Here the CDR3 DNA reads TGTGCCAGCAGCTTAAAGGGGGGAGTCGTCAATGAGCAGTTCTTC. V and J are TRBV7-9 and TRBJ2-1; D is perhaps TRBD1 or TRBD2 (6 bases each). The germline V gene has CDR1 SEHNR and CDR2 FQNEAQ (reference sequence). CDR3 length: 15 residues. V shed 2 bases and J shed 6 bases, with 14 bases lying between them.

This clone was found once. V and J are TRBV7-3 and TRBJ2-1, with D possibly matching TRBD2 (5 bases). The CDR3 spans 17 residues. The V and J ends lost 0 bases and 5 bases respectively, with 17 bases between them. Looked up from germline, CDR1 is SGHTA and CDR2 is FQGTGA. CDR3 loop: CASSLTATRLPDNEQFF. The CDR3 bases are TGTGCCAGCAGCTTAACCGCTACCCGACTACCCGACAATGAGCAGTTCTTC.

This chain connects TRBV7-3 to TRBJ2-3; 7 bases align to TRBD2. V lost 5 bases to trimming and J lost 2 bases; unmatched junction nucleotides: 10. Germline CDR1 SGHTA, CDR2 FQGTGA. CDR3 length: 16 residues. The CDR3, as DNA: TGTGCCAGCAGCAGAGCTAGCGGTACCGCCACAGATACGCAGTATTTT. Protein sequence: CASSRASGTATDTQYF.

The chain recombines TRBV7-3 with TRBJ2-7; D uncertain. The CDR3 has 13 residues. V was pared by 1 base and J by 5 bases, with 9 bases between. In germline, CDR1 is SGHTA, CDR2 FQGTGA. CDR3 sequence: CASSLRIRDEQYF. CDR3 coding DNA: TGTGCCAGCAGCTTAAGAATAAGGGACGAGCAGTACTTC.

This clone appeared a single time. The rearrangement uses TRBV28 and TRBJ1-1, with a tentative D call TRBD1 (5 bases). Germline assignment: CDR1 MDHEN and CDR2 SYDVKM. This CDR3 spans 16 amino acids. Trimming shortened V by 3 bases and J by 0 bases, and 14 bases separated the two germline ends. Here the CDR3 reads CASSFWGVGVNTEAFF. The CDR3 nucleotides are TGTGCCAGCAGTTTTTGGGGCGTTGGCGTGAACACTGAAGCTTTCTTT.

Here the CDR3 DNA reads TGTGCCAGTGACGCGCGACACTCTGGAAACACCATATATTTT. This encodes CASDARHSGNTIYF. V gene TRBV19 combines with J gene TRBJ1-3, with unresolved D. CDR1 LNHDA and CDR2 SQIVND come from the germline V gene (reference sequence). This CDR3 spans 14 amino acids. V shed 8 bases and J shed 0 bases, with 11 bases lying between them.

V gene TRBV28 combines with J gene TRBJ2-5; 9 bases match TRBD1. The CDR3 is made up of 14 amino acids. With V trimmed by 7 bases and J by 6 bases, 9 bases remained unmatched. Per the germline V gene, CDR1 is MDHEN and CDR2 is SYDVKM. The CDR3, as DNA: TGTGCCAGCAATCGCCTGGACAGGGGCCAGACCCAGTACTTC. This translates into CASNRLDRGQTQYF.

The chain uses TRBV6-5 and TRBJ2-6; D gene uncertain. V was clipped by 2 bases and J by 0 bases, with 5 bases between them. CDR1 and CDR2 (germline): MNHEY, SVGAGI. The CDR3 covers 15 residues. The CDR3 region is CASSYAPSGANVLTF. The CDR3 DNA is TGTGCCAGCAGTTACGCCCCCTCTGGGGCCAACGTCCTGACTTTC.

The rearrangement links TRBV19 to TRBJ2-7; D is ambiguous. Per the germline V gene, CDR1 is LNHDA and CDR2 is SQIVND (reference sequence). The CDR3 sequence is 11 residues long. Trimming pared 4 bases from V and 6 bases from J, leaving 7 bases between. The CDR3 here is CASSTPSEQYF. DNA for the CDR3: TGTGCCAGTAGTACCCCGAGCGAGCAGTACTTC.

The rearrangement joins TRBV2 to TRBJ2-2; D perhaps matches TRBD2 (6 bases). V was pared by 10 bases and J by 0 bases, with 12 bases between. The germline CDR1 and CDR2 sequences are SNHLY and FYNNEI. CDR3 length: 14 amino acids. CDR3 sequence: CATGVGTNTGELFF. The CDR3 DNA is TGTGCCACGGGGGTAGGAACGAACACCGGGGAGCTGTTTTTT.

This rearrangement joins TRBV28 to TRBJ2-7; D not certain. The germline V and J ends were trimmed by 5 bases and 1 base, with 15 bases remaining between them. Per the germline V gene, CDR1 is MDHEN and CDR2 is SYDVKM. The CDR3 length is 15 residues. The CDR3 sequence is CASSETLGISYEQYF. The CDR3 DNA reads TGTGCCAGCAGTGAAACCCTGGGCATATCCTACGAGCAGTACTTC.

The chain is built from TRBV25-1 and TRBJ2-2; D might be TRBD2 (6 bases). The CDR3 runs to 13 residues. CDR1 is MGHDK and CDR2 is SYGVNS in the germline V gene. Trimming took off 5 bases at V and 7 bases at J, with 11 bases between the two ends. The CDR3 loop reads CASSPGTLGELFF. As DNA, the CDR3 is TGTGCCAGCAGTCCCGGGACTCTCGGGGAGCTGTTTTTT.

The chain joins TRBV19 to TRBJ2-5; 7 bases are shared with TRBD1. The germline CDR1 and CDR2 sequences are LNHDA and SQIVND (reference sequence). The junction had 13 bases not matched to a gene; V was cut back by 4 bases and J by 5 bases. The length of the CDR3 is 16 residues. CDR3 nucleotide sequence: TGTGCCAGTAGTACTTCTCTGGCAGGGGGTTGGGAGACCCAGTACTTC. This gives the protein CASSTSLAGGWETQYF.

This clone showed up just a few times. Other DNA sequences in the sample encode the same CDR3. The chain couples TRBV4-2 to TRBJ2-2; tentative D call: TRBD2 (5 bases). The germline V and J ends were trimmed by 4 bases and 5 bases, with 8 bases remaining between them. The V gene's germline CDR1 is LGHNA and CDR2 YNFKEQ. CDR3 length equals 13 residues. CDR3 DNA: TGTGCCAGCAGCCCGAGGGATACCGGGGAGCTGTTTTTT. Amino acids: CASSPRDTGELFF.

The gene calls are TRBV28 and TRBJ1-3; tentatively, D is TRBD1 (5 bases). V was clipped by 6 bases and J by 9 bases, with 15 bases between them. Looked up from germline, CDR1 is MDHEN and CDR2 is SYDVKM. The CDR3 totals 13 residues. CDR3 sequence reads: CASSFPSGTTIYF. In nucleotides, the CDR3 is TGTGCCAGCAGCTTCCCCTCCGGGACCACCATATATTTT.

The chain couples TRBV5-1 to TRBJ2-5; 9 positions agree with TRBD1. V trimming: 0 bases; J trimming: 5 bases; junction bases outside the gene matches: 2. The CDR3 has 14 residues. Germline CDR1 is SGHRS and CDR2 is YFSETQ. The CDR3 DNA follows: TGCGCCAGCAGCTTGGTCGGGACAGGGGAGACCCAGTACTTC. This codes for CASSLVGTGETQYF.

This sequence joins TRBV11-3 and TRBJ1-1; 9 bases agree with TRBD1. V lost 1 base to trimming and J lost 6 bases; unmatched junction nucleotides: 12. The V gene's germline CDR1 is SGHNT and CDR2 YENEEA. The CDR3 is made up of 17 amino acids. The CDR3 protein is CASSLGFGTGREAEAFF. The CDR3 coding sequence is TGTGCCAGCAGCTTAGGATTCGGGACAGGGAGAGAGGCTGAAGCTTTCTTT. Looking up the rest from reference TRBV11-3 and TRBJ1-1 gives the full variable domain: EAGVVQSPRYKIIEKKQPVAFWCNPISGHNTLYWYLQNLGQGPELLIRYENEEAVDDSQLPKDRFSAERLKGVDSTLKIQPAELGDSAVYLCASSLGFGTGREAEAFFGQGTRLTVV.

The chain has TRBV18 and TRBJ2-6; D may match TRBD1 or TRBD2 (5 bases each). The V end lost 0 bases, the J end lost 2 bases, and 14 bases lay between the germline ends. The CDR3 is made up of 18 amino acids. From germline, CDR1 is KGHSH and CDR2 LQKENI. CDR3: CASSPPVGRGAGANVLTF. The CDR3 coding sequence is TGTGCCAGCTCACCACCCGTAGGTCGGGGCGCTGGGGCCAACGTCCTGACTTTC.

This rearrangement joins TRBV27 to TRBJ1-1; D unresolved. Trimming took 8 bases from V and 5 from J, leaving 12 bases between them. Germline CDR1 is MNHEY and CDR2 is SMNVEV (reference sequence). There are 12 residues in the CDR3. Written as DNA, the CDR3 is TGTGCCAGCGCCGGGCTGGCTACTGAAGCTTTCTTT. As protein: CASAGLATEAFF.

The gene calls are TRBV5-1 and TRBJ2-3; D is uncertain. Between the trimmed V and J ends, which lost 3 bases and 11 bases, there was a span of 10 bases. The CDR3 is 11 amino acids. Germline V gene sequence: CDR1 SGHRS, CDR2 YFSETQ. The DNA of the CDR3 is TGCGCCAGCAGCTCCAGTCAGCAGCAGTATTTT. Its protein is CASSSSQQQYF.

This clone showed up just once. The chain joins TRBV10-3 to TRBJ2-3; a possible D gene is TRBD2 (6 bases). CDR1 is ENHRY, CDR2 SYGVKD, per germline. Trimming cost V 6 bases and J 2 bases, with 18 bases left between them. The CDR3 consists of 16 residues. CDR3 sequence: CAIRGGPDTLTDTQYF. The CDR3 DNA sequence: TGTGCCATCAGGGGAGGACCGGACACCCTCACAGATACGCAGTATTTT.

J is TRBJ1-4 and V is TRBV30; D perhaps matches TRBD1 (5 bases). Germline loops: CDR1 GTSNPN, CDR2 SVGIG (reference sequence). Trimming cost V 3 bases and J 8 bases, with 16 bases left between them. The CDR3 runs to 14 residues. CDR3 residues: CAWSEDSRGEKLFF. The CDR3 DNA reads TGTGCCTGGAGCGAGGATTCTAGGGGAGAAAAACTGTTTTTT.

The rearrangement links TRBV5-1 to TRBJ2-7; D may be TRBD1 (6 bases). From germline, CDR1 is SGHRS and CDR2 YFSETQ. The germline V and J ends were trimmed by 0 bases and 2 bases, with 12 bases remaining between them. The CDR3 extends over 15 amino acids. CDR3 loop: CASSLGGQTTYEQYF. The CDR3 nucleotides read TGCGCCAGCAGCTTGGGAGGACAGACTACCTACGAGCAGTACTTC.

The rearrangement uses TRBV18 and TRBJ1-2; TRBD1 aligns across 7 bases. The V gene's germline CDR1 is KGHSH and CDR2 LQKENI. Germline trimming cut 2 bases from V and 2 bases from J; bases unmatched to any gene: 5. This CDR3 is built from 15 residues. DNA of the CDR3: TGTGCCAGCTCACCAGGACAGGACATGAACTATGGCTACACCTTC. It encodes CASSPGQDMNYGYTF.

This clone was counted only a few times. The chain couples TRBV18 to TRBJ1-4; D is possibly TRBD1 (6 bases). This CDR3 contains 14 residues. V was cut by 6 bases and J by 7 bases, with 15 bases left in between. CDR1 and CDR2 (germline): KGHSH, LQKENI. CDR3 protein: CASSSDSATEKLFF. As DNA, the CDR3 is TGTGCCAGCTCGTCGGACAGCGCCACTGAAAAACTGTTTTTT.

The rearrangement uses TRBV15 and TRBJ2-6; D ambiguous. This CDR3 comprises 14 residues. Trimming removed 6 bases from V and 0 bases from J, with 6 bases in between. Germline values: CDR1 LNHNV, CDR2 YYDKDF (reference sequence). The DNA for the CDR3 is TGTGCCACCAGTTATAGCTCTGGGGCCAACGTCCTGACTTTC. It specifies CATSYSSGANVLTF.

The chain recombines TRBV5-1 with TRBJ2-5, with 9 bases matching TRBD2. J was trimmed by 4 bases and V by 5 bases; bases with no gene match: 9. This CDR3 has 15 residues. Germline V gene lookup returns CDR1 SGHRS and CDR2 YFSETQ. CDR3: CASRRGSGSLETQYF. The CDR3 DNA is TGCGCCAGCAGGAGGGGTAGCGGGAGCCTAGAGACCCAGTACTTC. The full variable domain, its missing parts supplied by reference TRBV5-1 and TRBJ2-5, is KAGVTQTPRYLIKTRGQQVTLSCSPISGHRSVSWYQQTPGQGLQFLFEYFSETQRNKGNFPGRFSGRQFSNSRSEMNVSTLELGDSALYLCASRRGSGSLETQYFGPGTRLLVL.

The chain is built from TRBV18 and TRBJ2-3; a possible D gene is TRBD1 (5 bases). The length of the CDR3 is 14 residues. V gave up 2 bases and J gave up 2 bases, with 8 bases separating them. CDR1 and CDR2 (germline): KGHSH, LQKENI. CDR3 bases: TGTGCCAGCTCACCAATACAGGCCACAGATACGCAGTATTTT. This translates into CASSPIQATDTQYF.